The entry that follows covers one T cell receptor (beta chain) sequence. Its antigen is as yet unknown. This CDR3 is built from 14 residues. V was trimmed by 4 bases and J by 5 bases, leaving 15 bases between them. The germline V gene encodes CDR1 SGHRS and CDR2 YFSETQ. Time point indicated: baseline, week 1 (first vaccination visit). The treatment is: pre-vaccination baseline after standard-of-care therapy. The sample belongs to a study of a mutant IDH1 vaccine in newly diagnosed glioma. Study conclusions and caveats: Across multiple MHC alleles, around 93% of patients had vaccine-induced responses.

TCRdb's copy holds only in-frame clones and misses some; the assay was immunoSEQ multiplex PCR. The table has around 37,000 clones, 80% to 95% seen once. The sequenced sample was PBMCs, obtained from a glioma patient treated with radiotherapy, temozolomide or both. This sequence was found in a man aged 18 to 30 with glioma. V usage is TRBV5-1 and J usage is TRBJ1-1, with a weak D call TRBD1 (5 bases). This CDR3 is CASSTGTAGTEAFF. CDR3 DNA: TGCGCCAGCAGCACTGGGACGGCCGGAACTGAAGCTTTCTTT.